These 10 T cell receptor beta chains were sequenced from one sample in a study of PD-L1 blockade in urothelial cancer. The time point here: pretreatment peripheral blood. Assay used: immunoSEQ multiplex PCR; TCRdb lists only in-frame clones, some missing. The sample records approximately 94,000 clones, roughly 91% being singletons. The sample here was PBMCs, taken around atezolizumab (anti-PD-L1) treatment. These TCRs come from a man aged 60-69 years with urothelial cancer.

The chain joins TRBV5-1 to TRBJ1-2; D perhaps matches TRBD1 (6 bases). This CDR3 region has 14 residues. Looked up from germline, CDR1 is SGHRS and CDR2 is YFSETQ. Between the trimmed V and J ends, which lost 0 bases and 4 bases, there was a span of 10 bases. The CDR3 DNA sequence: TGCGCCAGCAGCTTGGCCCCAGGGGTCTATGGCTACACCTTC. Translation gives CASSLAPGVYGYTF.

The gene calls are TRBV28 and TRBJ1-5, with TRBD1 matching 11 bases. From germline, CDR1 is MDHEN and CDR2 SYDVKM. V lost 3 bases and J lost 0; bases outside the gene matches: 4. This CDR3 comprises 17 residues. The CDR3 region has the DNA TGTGCCAGCAGTTTGGGGACAGGGGGTTATAGCAATCAGCCCCAGCATTTT. Amino acid sequence: CASSLGTGGYSNQPQHF.

CDR3 bases: TGTGCCAGCAACTCGGACAGGGCCGGGACAGATACGCAGTATTTT. Amino acids: CASNSDRAGTDTQYF. The rearrangement uses TRBV5-8 and TRBJ2-3, with 8 bases lining up with TRBD1. The CDR3 totals 15 residues. V shed 6 bases, J shed 3 bases, and the junction held 9 bases outside the gene matches. Germline-derived CDR1 and CDR2 are SGHTS and YDEGEE.

The V call is TRBV5-1, the J call TRBJ2-5, with D unresolved. The CDR3 covers 13 residues. Germline values: CDR1 SGHRS, CDR2 YFSETQ. V lost 0 bases to trimming and J lost 5 bases, with 8 bases between them. CDR3 in DNA: TGCGCCAGCAGCTTGGCCGGGTTTGAGACCCAGTACTTC. Translating gives CASSLAGFETQYF.

As DNA, the CDR3 is TGTGCCAGCAGCCAAGATCTACCCGGGGTTGGAAACACCATATATTTT. It specifies CASSQDLPGVGNTIYF. The chain carries TRBV14 and TRBJ1-3; no reliable D call. There are 16 residues in the CDR3. V shed 0 bases and J shed 3 bases, with 12 bases lying between them. CDR1 and CDR2 from the germline V gene are SGHDN and FVKESK.

The chain has TRBV15 and TRBJ2-5; the D is unclear. The germline gives CDR1 LNHNV, CDR2 YYDKDF (reference sequence). The CDR3 runs 13 residues. V was trimmed by 7 bases and J by 1 base, leaving 10 bases between them. The DNA for the CDR3 is TGTGCCACCACTTTGGGCAGCCAAGAGACCCAGTACTTC. This codes for CATTLGSQETQYF.

The chain is built from TRBV29-1 and TRBJ1-1; D gene ambiguous. The CDR3 is 11 amino acids. The germline gives CDR1 SQVTM, CDR2 ANQGSEA. V gave up 2 bases and J gave up 1 base, with 2 bases separating them. CDR3 bases: TGCAGCGTTGAACGGAACACTGAAGCTTTCTTT. It specifies CSVERNTEAFF.

A few counts support this clone. The V call is TRBV19, the J call TRBJ2-7, with D perhaps matching TRBD1 (5 bases). V lost 5 bases, J lost 2 bases, and 10 bases lay in between. Germline CDR1 LNHDA, CDR2 SQIVND (reference sequence). The CDR3 runs 13 residues. DNA of the CDR3: TGTGCCAGTAGTCCGCGACAGACCTACGAGCAGTACTTC. Residues: CASSPRQTYEQYF.

The CDR3 DNA reads as TGTGCCAGCAGCTTAGCTTTAGGCGGGAGTCCCTACGAGCAGTACTTC. Protein: CASSLALGGSPYEQYF. The V and J genes are TRBV7-6 and TRBJ2-7; 7 bases are a match to TRBD2. This CDR3 is built from 16 residues. With V trimmed by 0 bases and J by 2 bases, 7 bases remained unmatched. Germline V lookup: CDR1 SGHVS, CDR2 FNYEAQ. The entire variable domain, with the rest obtained from reference TRBV7-6 and TRBJ2-7, is as follows: GAGVSQSPRYKVTKRGQDVALRCDPISGHVSLYWYRQALGQGPEFLTYFNYEAQQDKSGLPNDRFSAERPEGSISTLTIQRTEQRDSAMYRCASSLALGGSPYEQYFGPGTRLTVT.

The chain has TRBV27 and TRBJ2-2; 8 bases are shared with TRBD1. The ends lost 2 bases at V and 14 bases at J; junction bases unmatched: 13. The CDR3 spans 15 residues. The germline CDR1 and CDR2 sequences are MNHEY and SMNVEV (reference sequence). This CDR3 reads CASSLTPTGGYILFF. Here the CDR3 DNA reads TGTGCCAGCAGTTTAACCCCCACAGGGGGTTATATTCTGTTTTTT.